A single sample gave rise to the 30 T cell receptor beta chains below, sequenced in a study of OX40 agonist ivuxolimab in advanced cancers. TCRdb's copy holds only in-frame clones and misses some; the assay was immunoSEQ multiplex PCR. The table includes roughly 61,000 clones, 87% detected once. This specimen was CD4+ or CD8+ T cells sorted from blood, taken in a trial of the OX40 agonist ivuxolimab. The receptor set was obtained from an adult with an advanced solid tumor such as melanoma, head and neck, liver or kidney cancer.

This clone is a singleton in its sample. The chain employs TRBV7-2 and TRBJ2-1; TRBD2 agrees at 10 bases. The V gene end was trimmed by 5 bases and the J gene end by 7 bases; junction bases not matched to a gene: 8. Germline assignment: CDR1 SGHTA and CDR2 FQGNSA. This CDR3 contains 15 residues. The CDR3 nucleotides are TGTGCCAGCAGCCTCCGGAGTAGCGGGAGGAATGAGCAGTTCTTC. Its translation: CASSLRSSGRNEQFF.

This clone has just one count. The gene calls are TRBV7-8 and TRBJ2-7, with a weak D call TRBD1 (6 bases). The CDR3 extends over 14 amino acids. CDR1 is SGHVS, CDR2 FQNEAQ, per germline. Trimming stripped 5 bases from V and 5 bases from J, with 16 bases between. The chain's CDR3 is CASSQDRASNEQYF. The CDR3 nucleotides read TGTGCCAGCAGCCAGGACAGAGCTAGCAACGAGCAGTACTTC.

This rearrangement joins TRBV6-1 to TRBJ2-5; TRBD2 matches at 7 bases. CDR1 and CDR2 from the germline V gene are MNHNS and SASEGT. The CDR3 sequence is 14 residues long. Trimming at V came to 6 bases and at J to 2 bases, leaving 6 bases not matched to a gene. This CDR3 reads CASSAFGGQETQYF. The DNA of the CDR3 is TGTGCCAGCAGCGCTTTCGGGGGGCAAGAGACCCAGTACTTC.

The chain combines TRBV5-1 with TRBJ1-1, with D unresolved. Between the trimmed V and J ends, which lost 4 bases and 5 bases, there was a span of 15 bases. The CDR3 loop spans 14 amino acids. Germline assignment: CDR1 SGHRS and CDR2 YFSETQ. CDR3 region: CASSADLSRTEAFF. For the CDR3, the DNA is TGCGCCAGCAGCGCGGACCTGTCTCGAACTGAAGCTTTCTTT. Supplemented by reference TRBV5-1 and TRBJ1-1, the full variable domain reads KAGVTQTPRYLIKTRGQQVTLSCSPISGHRSVSWYQQTPGQGLQFLFEYFSETQRNKGNFPGRFSGRQFSNSRSEMNVSTLELGDSALYLCASSADLSRTEAFFGQGTRLTVV.

The CDR3 spells CASSGRRGSYEQYF. The CDR3 bases are TGTGCCAGCAGTGGGCGGCGGGGCTCGTACGAGCAGTACTTC. This rearrangement joins TRBV28 to TRBJ2-7, with a tentative D call TRBD2 (6 bases). Germline V gene sequence: CDR1 MDHEN, CDR2 SYDVKM. The CDR3 spans 14 residues. The V and J ends lost 5 bases and 4 bases respectively, with 15 bases between them.

This clone was found a few times. The V call is TRBV15, the J call TRBJ1-1, with D perhaps TRBD1 (5 bases). The V end lost 3 bases, the J end lost 3 bases, and 11 bases lay between the germline ends. There are 14 residues in the CDR3. Germline CDR1 is LNHNV and CDR2 is YYDKDF (reference sequence). The CDR3 is CATSSYGGYTEAFF. The CDR3 nucleotides read TGTGCCACCAGCAGTTACGGGGGGTACACTGAAGCTTTCTTT.

This chain connects TRBV19 to TRBJ2-1, with D possibly matching TRBD2 (5 bases). Germline loops: CDR1 LNHDA, CDR2 SQIVND (reference sequence). V dropped 6 bases and J dropped 0 bases, with 18 bases sitting between them. The CDR3 loop spans 17 amino acids. The CDR3 region has the DNA TGTGCCAGTAGCATCCGGGCGGGTCGACGCTCCTACAATGAGCAGTTCTTC. It codes for CASSIRAGRRSYNEQFF.

This sequence joins TRBV5-1 and TRBJ2-7; 8 bases fit TRBD2. V trimming: 4 bases; J trimming: 2 bases; junction bases outside the gene matches: 8. This CDR3 is built from 15 residues. Per germline, CDR1 SGHRS and CDR2 YFSETQ. As DNA, the CDR3 is TGCGCCAGCAGCCCAGGACTAGCTATTACCTACGAGCAGTACTTC. It yields the protein CASSPGLAITYEQYF.

The V gene is TRBV2, the J gene TRBJ2-7; D is perhaps TRBD1 or TRBD2 (5 bases each). V shed 6 bases and J shed 5 bases, with 8 bases lying between them. Germline-derived CDR1 and CDR2 are SNHLY and FYNNEI. The CDR3 has 11 residues. For the CDR3, the DNA is TGTGCCAGCAGCATGGGGGACGAGCAGTACTTC. Translating gives CASSMGDEQYF.

This chain connects TRBV18 to TRBJ1-1; 7 nucleotides line up with TRBD1. Trimming at V came to 3 bases and at J to 3 bases, leaving 7 bases not matched to a gene. Germline V gives CDR1 KGHSH, CDR2 LQKENI. This CDR3 has 15 amino acids. In DNA form, the CDR3 reads TGTGCCAGCTCACCCGCTTGGACAGGAGACACTGAAGCTTTCTTT. As protein: CASSPAWTGDTEAFF.

The V call is TRBV19, the J call TRBJ2-6; D possibly uses TRBD1 or TRBD2 (7 bases each). Germline-derived CDR1 and CDR2 are LNHDA and SQIVND (reference sequence). CDR3 length: 16 residues. V was cut by 7 bases and J by 2 bases, with 15 bases left in between. The CDR3 loop reads CASKNRGGTGANVLTF. The CDR3 DNA reads as TGTGCCAGTAAAAACAGGGGAGGGACTGGGGCCAACGTCCTGACTTTC.

For the CDR3, the DNA is TGCGCCAGCAGCCGCGGCGTTGGCGTATCTAACTATGGCTACACCTTC. Translating gives CASSRGVGVSNYGYTF. This rearrangement joins TRBV5-1 to TRBJ1-2; D is uncertain. The V and J ends lost 4 bases and 0 bases respectively, with 16 bases between them. The CDR3 length is 16 residues. Germline values: CDR1 SGHRS, CDR2 YFSETQ.

This clone was observed a few times. The V and J genes are TRBV2 and TRBJ1-2, with D unresolved. Germline CDR1 reads SNHLY; CDR2 reads FYNNEI. The CDR3 length is 13 residues. Trimming cost V 10 bases and J 9 bases, with 21 bases left between them. The CDR3 is CATSAAWTASYTF. CDR3 nucleotides: TGTGCCACTAGTGCCGCGTGGACGGCCAGCTACACCTTC.

V usage is TRBV6-6 and J usage is TRBJ1-5; no clear D gene. In germline, CDR1 is MNHNY, CDR2 SVGAGI (reference sequence). Trimming stripped 0 bases from V and 0 bases from J, with 6 bases between. The CDR3 spans 15 residues. DNA of the CDR3: TGTGCCAGCAGTTACTCAGAAAATAGCAATCAGCCCCAGCATTTT. Its translation: CASSYSENSNQPQHF.

The V call is TRBV6-5, the J call TRBJ1-4; the D is unclear. The CDR3 has 14 residues. The V end was cut by 0 bases, the J end by 6 bases, with 8 bases between. Germline assignment: CDR1 MNHEY and CDR2 SVGAGI. The CDR3 nucleotides read TGTGCCAGCAGTTACTCGGGCCTGGATGAAAAACTGTTTTTT. Protein: CASSYSGLDEKLFF.

Regarding this clone: Other DNA sequences of this sample code for an identical CDR3. In nucleotides, the CDR3 is TGTGCCAGCAGCGTGTCGGGTAGCTCCTACAATGAGCAGTTCTTC. Translated: CASSVSGSSYNEQFF. The gene calls are TRBV9 and TRBJ2-1; D uncertain. Germline V gene sequence: CDR1 SGDLS, CDR2 YYNGEE. The CDR3 loop spans 15 amino acids. The germline V and J ends were trimmed by 2 bases and 0 bases, with 9 bases remaining between them.

This chain uses TRBV4-2 with TRBJ1-1; the D is unclear. The V and J ends lost 0 bases and 0 bases respectively, with 2 bases between them. Germline CDR1 and CDR2: LGHNA and YNFKEQ. This CDR3 comprises 13 residues. The CDR3 sequence is CASSQDLNTEAFF. Written as DNA, the CDR3 is TGTGCCAGCAGCCAAGACCTGAACACTGAAGCTTTCTTT.

The chain is built from TRBV27 and TRBJ2-1; unclear D gene. V was trimmed by 1 base and J by 4 bases, leaving 5 bases between them. Germline CDR1 reads MNHEY; CDR2 reads SMNVEV (reference sequence). The CDR3 runs 13 residues. The CDR3 loop reads CASSLLGYNEQFF. The CDR3 nucleotides are TGTGCCAGCAGTTTATTAGGGTACAATGAGCAGTTCTTC.

V gene TRBV30 combines with J gene TRBJ2-1; 8 bases fit TRBD1. Germline values: CDR1 GTSNPN, CDR2 SVGIG (reference sequence). This CDR3 spans 12 amino acids. V lost 1 base to trimming and J lost 8 bases; unmatched junction nucleotides: 1. The CDR3 DNA reads as TGTGCCTGGAGTGACAGGGGGGATGAGCAGTTCTTC. Translation: CAWSDRGDEQFF.

With regard to this clone: Relative to the germline gene, one junction end is altered; a read error may explain this. V is TRBV18 and J is TRBJ2-3; D call uncertain. The germline gives CDR1 KGHSH, CDR2 LQKENI. CDR3 length: 19 amino acids. The CDR3 loop reads CASSSPYSGFLYSTDTQYF. CDR3 sequence (DNA): TGTGCCAGCTCATCACCTTACTCCGGGTTCCTTTATAGCACAGATACGCAGTATTTT.

The chain combines TRBV7-8 with TRBJ2-1; no clear D. V shed 5 bases and J shed 8 bases, with 13 bases lying between them. The germline V gene has CDR1 SGHVS and CDR2 FQNEAQ. CDR3 length: 13 residues. The CDR3 bases are TGTGCCAGCAGCCCTCGGGCTAGTGATGAGCAGTTCTTC. It translates to CASSPRASDEQFF.

The chain employs TRBV2 and TRBJ2-7; D is undetermined. Between the trimmed V and J ends, which lost 5 bases and 4 bases, there was a span of 15 bases. CDR3 length equals 14 residues. Germline V gives CDR1 SNHLY, CDR2 FYNNEI. The CDR3, as DNA: TGTGCCAGCAGTCAGCCCGAGACACTTTACGAGCAGTACTTC. As protein: CASSQPETLYEQYF.

This chain uses TRBV6-1 with TRBJ1-5, with D perhaps matching TRBD1 (6 bases). In germline, CDR1 is MNHNS, CDR2 SASEGT. Trimming shortened V by 6 bases and J by 11 bases, and 17 bases separated the two germline ends. The CDR3 totals 13 residues. DNA of the CDR3: TGTGCCAGCAGCGGGGGGGGCCTAAGAGCCCAGCATTTT. Translating gives CASSGGGLRAQHF.

In the case of this clone: Distinct nucleotide sequences in the sample also encode this CDR3. The gene calls are TRBV5-1 and TRBJ1-1; D is unresolved. The CDR3 loop spans 13 amino acids. Trimming cost V 4 bases and J 2 bases, with 9 bases left between them. The V gene's germline CDR1 is SGHRS and CDR2 YFSETQ. CDR3 loop: CASSIQENTEAFF. CDR3 in DNA: TGCGCCAGCAGCATTCAAGAAAACACTGAAGCTTTCTTT.

The rearrangement uses TRBV10-3 and TRBJ1-2; D is possibly TRBD1 (6 bases). In germline, CDR1 is ENHRY, CDR2 SYGVKD. V was pared by 2 bases and J by 8 bases, with 15 bases between. This CDR3 is 14 amino acids long. The CDR3 region has the DNA TGTGCCATCAGTGAGAGTTTGGCAGACAGGGGCTACACCTTC. Its translation: CAISESLADRGYTF.

The V gene is TRBV2, the J gene TRBJ2-1; no clear D. Trimming shortened V by 8 bases and J by 0 bases, and 8 bases separated the two germline ends. This CDR3 has 13 residues. CDR1 is SNHLY and CDR2 is FYNNEI in the germline V gene. This CDR3 reads CASAPGSYNEQFF. CDR3 coding DNA: TGTGCCAGCGCCCCGGGCTCCTACAATGAGCAGTTCTTC.

V and J are TRBV11-2 and TRBJ1-2; D is uncertain. The CDR3 is 15 residues long. Trimming left V 0 bases short and J 3 bases short, with 11 bases between. Germline V gives CDR1 SGHAT, CDR2 FQNNGV. CDR3 bases: TGTGCCAGCAGCTTAGATAATGGGATCTACTATGGCTACACCTTC. Amino acids: CASSLDNGIYYGYTF.

V is TRBV9 and J is TRBJ2-2; D is possibly TRBD2 (6 bases). V was clipped by 4 bases and J by 1 base, with 11 bases between them. The CDR3 consists of 15 residues. Germline assignment: CDR1 SGDLS and CDR2 YYNGEE. The CDR3 DNA sequence: TGTGCCAGCAGCTTGGAGGGGATGAACACCGGGGAGCTGTTTTTT. Translating it yields CASSLEGMNTGELFF.

This rearrangement joins TRBV28 to TRBJ2-5, with 9 bases that match TRBD2. In germline, CDR1 is MDHEN, CDR2 SYDVKM. The CDR3 spans 16 residues. The junction had 6 bases not matched to a gene; V was cut back by 3 bases and J by 1 base. CDR3 sequence reads: CASSFPSGDIQETQYF. Written as DNA, the CDR3 is TGTGCCAGCAGTTTTCCTAGCGGGGATATCCAAGAGACCCAGTACTTC.

The chain recombines TRBV7-8 with TRBJ1-2; D is ambiguous. CDR3 size: 15 residues. The germline V gene has CDR1 SGHVS and CDR2 FQNEAQ. V dropped 5 bases and J dropped 8 bases, with 21 bases sitting between them. The CDR3 here is CASSPVGVPIGGYTF. CDR3 DNA sequence: TGTGCCAGCAGCCCCGTTGGGGTTCCAATTGGGGGCTACACCTTC.